These 28 T cell receptor beta chains share one sample of origin, sequenced in a study of blood T cell repertoires in COVID-19. Using immunoSEQ multiplex PCR, the repertoire was profiled, and TCRdb retains in-frame clones only, with some absent. The table has 200,000 or so clones, around 83% seen once. The sample consisted of peripheral blood. The receptors come from a man in his forties or fifties who had recovered from COVID-19.

The V and J genes are TRBV11-2 and TRBJ2-7; possibly TRBD1 for D (5 bases). CDR3 length equals 14 residues. Germline CDR1 is SGHAT and CDR2 is FQNNGV. The ends were cut back, 3 bases at V and 0 bases at J, with 9 bases in the middle. CDR3 sequence reads: CASSFRQFSYEQYF. The CDR3 region has the DNA TGTGCCAGCAGCTTCCGACAGTTCTCCTACGAGCAGTACTTC.

The chain combines TRBV6-6 with TRBJ2-1; 14 bases map to TRBD2. The CDR3 length is 15 residues. CDR1 is MNHNY and CDR2 is SVGAGI in the germline V gene (reference sequence). After removal of 6 bases from V and 9 bases from J, the junction contained 7 bases not matched to a gene. Here the CDR3 DNA reads TGTGCCAGCAGCCGAGGGACTAGCGGGAGTCTTGAGCAGTTCTTC. It specifies CASSRGTSGSLEQFF.

The chain employs TRBV28 and TRBJ2-5; TRBD2 aligns across 10 bases. With V trimmed by 6 bases and J by 2 bases, 9 bases remained unmatched. Germline V gene sequence: CDR1 MDHEN, CDR2 SYDVKM. CDR3 length: 16 residues. CDR3 DNA sequence: TGTGCCAGCAGACAATGGACTAGCGGATTACAAGAGACCCAGTACTTC. Translating it yields CASRQWTSGLQETQYF.

This chain connects TRBV10-3 to TRBJ1-4; maybe TRBD1 (6 bases). V was trimmed by 6 bases and J by 4 bases, leaving 9 bases between them. The CDR3 covers 13 residues. CDR1 ENHRY and CDR2 SYGVKD come from the germline V gene. CDR3 nucleotides: TGTGCCATCAGACAGGGAATTAATGAAAAACTGTTTTTT. Translating it yields CAIRQGINEKLFF.

This chain joins TRBV7-9 and TRBJ2-1; 9 bases fit TRBD2. Germline CDR1 SEHNR, CDR2 FQNEAQ (reference sequence). The length of the CDR3 is 16 residues. V shed 1 base, J shed 5 bases, and the junction held 6 bases outside the gene matches. The CDR3 here is CASSLGVVAGDNEQFF. Here the CDR3 DNA reads TGTGCCAGCAGCTTAGGCGTGGTAGCGGGAGACAATGAGCAGTTCTTC.

The rearrangement uses TRBV7-9 and TRBJ2-7; 13 positions agree with TRBD2. The germline CDR1 and CDR2 sequences are SEHNR and FQNEAQ (reference sequence). J was trimmed by 2 bases and V by 2 bases; bases with no gene match: 9. CDR3 size: 18 residues. The CDR3 region has the DNA TGTGCCAGCAGCTTAACCGGGACTAGCGGGATGACTACCTACGAGCAGTACTTC. It translates to CASSLTGTSGMTTYEQYF.

This chain uses TRBV6-5 with TRBJ1-2; the D gene is possibly TRBD1 (6 bases). Trimming left V 7 bases short and J 2 bases short, with 14 bases between. In germline, CDR1 is MNHEY, CDR2 SVGAGI. There are 14 residues in the CDR3. CDR3 region: CASTPRGANYGYTF. The CDR3 region has the DNA TGTGCCAGCACCCCCCGGGGGGCGAACTATGGCTACACCTTC.

V usage is TRBV6-5 and J usage is TRBJ1-4; 8 bases line up with TRBD1. V lost 6 bases to trimming and J lost 8 bases; unmatched junction nucleotides: 11. The germline V gene has CDR1 MNHEY and CDR2 SVGAGI. This CDR3 has 15 residues. CDR3 nucleotide sequence: TGTGCCAGCAGGCCACAGGGGGTAATAGTAGAAAAACTGTTTTTT. The encoded protein is CASRPQGVIVEKLFF.

The chain links TRBV3-1 (or the pseudogene TRBV3-2) to TRBJ1-2, with TRBD1 identical over 10 bases. The CDR3 has 13 amino acids. Germline V lookup: CDR1 LGHDT, CDR2 YNNKEL (reference sequence). Unmatched junction bases numbered 3, after V lost 6 bases and J lost 5 bases. CDR3: CASRGQGGYGYTF. CDR3 coding DNA: TGTGCCAGCAGAGGACAGGGGGGTTATGGCTACACCTTC.

CDR3 region: CASSDPPTDTQYF. In nucleotides, the CDR3 is TGTGCCAGCAGTGACCCCCCTACAGATACGCAGTATTTT. The rearrangement links TRBV6-1 to TRBJ2-3; D is unclear. Trimming took off 3 bases at V and 3 bases at J, with 7 bases between the two ends. Per germline, CDR1 MNHNS and CDR2 SASEGT. The CDR3 spans 13 residues.

The chain carries TRBV7-8 and TRBJ2-1, with TRBD2 identical over 13 bases. CDR1 SGHVS and CDR2 FQNEAQ come from the germline V gene. Unmatched junction bases numbered 11, after V lost 0 bases and J lost 9 bases. The length of the CDR3 is 18 residues. CDR3 amino acids: CASSLARLAGGRIGEQFF. The CDR3 nucleotides read TGTGCCAGCAGCTTAGCGAGACTAGCGGGAGGTCGGATTGGTGAGCAGTTCTTC. Full variable domain (rest looked up from reference TRBV7-8 and TRBJ2-1): GAGVSQSPRYKVAKRGQDVALRCDPISGHVSLFWYQQALGQGPEFLTYFQNEAQLDKSGLPSDRFFAERPEGSVSTLKIQRTQQEDSAVYLCASSLARLAGGRIGEQFFGPGTRLTVL.

The genes are TRBV5-4 and TRBJ2-6; D may be TRBD2 (6 bases). CDR1 and CDR2 (germline): SGHNT, YYREEE (reference sequence). The CDR3 runs 17 residues. V was trimmed by 4 bases and J by 0 bases, leaving 14 bases between them. The DNA for the CDR3 is TGTGCCAGCAGCCCGGGGGTCTTAGCCTCTGGGGCCAACGTCCTGACTTTC. Residues: CASSPGVLASGANVLTF.

Turning to this clone: Its ends do not fully match the called genes, so a read error is possible. This sequence joins TRBV4-1 and TRBJ2-7, with D unclear. The CDR3 contains 11 residues. Germline V CDR1 and CDR2: MGHRA, YSYEKL. CDR3: CASSQGEFLHF. The CDR3 DNA sequence: TGCGCCAGCAGCCAAGGAGAATTCCTTCACTTC.

The V call is TRBV30, the J call TRBJ2-1, with 10 bases fitting TRBD2. Looked up from germline, CDR1 is GTSNPN and CDR2 is SVGIG (reference sequence). The CDR3 covers 14 residues. Losses at the gene ends were 0 bases for V and 9 bases for J; bases not matched to a gene: 5. The chain's CDR3 is CAWSVLAGGGEQFF. The CDR3 DNA is TGTGCCTGGAGTGTTTTAGCGGGAGGAGGTGAGCAGTTCTTC.

The genes are TRBV5-1 and TRBJ2-7; D perhaps matches TRBD2 (6 bases). CDR3 size: 13 residues. With 6 bases removed from V and 7 bases from J, the gap between germline ends came to 17 bases. Germline V CDR1 and CDR2: SGHRS, YFSETQ. The CDR3 DNA is TGCGCCAGCAACTCCGGGACTGCCTGGGAGCAGTACTTC. Translating gives CASNSGTAWEQYF.

V usage is TRBV5-5 and J usage is TRBJ1-3; D is possibly TRBD1 (5 bases). The CDR3 is made up of 15 amino acids. From germline, CDR1 is SGHKS and CDR2 YYEKEE (reference sequence). V lost 1 base and J lost 4, with 12 bases in between. CDR3 nucleotides: TGTGCCAGCAGCTTGCTAGGGGCTGAAGGAAACACCATATATTTT. This encodes CASSLLGAEGNTIYF.

This chain uses TRBV11-2 with TRBJ1-4; D is possibly TRBD1 (6 bases). Per the germline V gene, CDR1 is SGHAT and CDR2 is FQNNGV. The CDR3 sequence is 14 residues long. V lost 2 bases, J lost 7 bases, and 11 bases lay in between. CDR3 bases: TGTGCCAGCAGCTTAAGGGGGATCGCTGAAAAACTGTTTTTT. Encoded protein: CASSLRGIAEKLFF. Supplemented by reference TRBV11-2 and TRBJ1-4, the full variable domain reads EAGVAQSPRYKIIEKRQSVAFWCNPISGHATLYWYQQILGQGPKLLIQFQNNGVVDDSQLPKDRFSAERLKGVDSTLKIQPAKLEDSAVYLCASSLRGIAEKLFFGSGTQLSVL.

The gene calls are TRBV6-5 and TRBJ1-1, with D uncertain. The CDR3 sequence is 16 residues long. Germline CDR1 MNHEY, CDR2 SVGAGI. V lost 2 bases, J lost 0 bases, and 13 bases lay in between. The CDR3 DNA reads TGTGCCAGCAGTTACCTCGCTTTCAGGATGAACACTGAAGCTTTCTTT. This gives the protein CASSYLAFRMNTEAFF.

The rearrangement joins TRBV29-1 to TRBJ2-2; tentatively, D is TRBD1 (6 bases). V was trimmed by 0 bases and J by 0 bases, leaving 14 bases between them. Germline CDR1 SQVTM, CDR2 ANQGSEA. The CDR3 has 17 residues. The CDR3 DNA sequence: TGCAGCGTTGAAGAGTGGGGGCGGTCTCCGAACACCGGGGAGCTGTTTTTT. Amino acids: CSVEEWGRSPNTGELFF.

The rearrangement joins TRBV20-1 to TRBJ2-5; 8 positions agree with TRBD2. Germline V CDR1 and CDR2: DFQATT, SNEGSKA (reference sequence). The V and J ends lost 3 bases and 4 bases, in that order; junction bases with no gene match: 7. The CDR3 contains 14 residues. In DNA form, the CDR3 reads TGCAGTGCTAGTGCTGGACTAGCCGGAGAGACCCAGTACTTC. Its protein is CSASAGLAGETQYF.

The chain joins TRBV11-3 to TRBJ2-3; TRBD2 might be the D (6 bases). The CDR3 extends over 13 amino acids. V was shortened by 5 bases and J by 5 bases, with 11 bases between the two germline ends. CDR1 is SGHNT and CDR2 is YENEEA in the germline V gene. As DNA, the CDR3 is TGTGCCAGCAGCCCCGGGACTGGAGATACGCAGTATTTT. Protein sequence: CASSPGTGDTQYF. Full variable domain (missing parts from reference TRBV11-3 and TRBJ2-3): EAGVVQSPRYKIIEKKQPVAFWCNPISGHNTLYWYLQNLGQGPELLIRYENEEAVDDSQLPKDRFSAERLKGVDSTLKIQPAELGDSAVYLCASSPGTGDTQYFGPGTRLTVL.

The gene calls are TRBV6-6 and TRBJ2-3; a possible D gene is TRBD1 (5 bases). V shed 6 bases and J shed 3 bases, with 7 bases lying between them. Germline-derived CDR1 and CDR2 are MNHNY and SVGAGI (reference sequence). The CDR3 is 12 residues long. The DNA for the CDR3 is TGTGCCAGCAGCGCAGGGACAGATACGCAGTATTTT. It yields the protein CASSAGTDTQYF.

The rearrangement joins TRBV27 to TRBJ2-7; D is possibly TRBD1 (6 bases). Trimming cost V 5 bases and J 5 bases, with 16 bases left between them. The length of the CDR3 is 14 residues. The germline V gene has CDR1 MNHEY and CDR2 SMNVEV (reference sequence). The CDR3 loop is CASSQGYRVHEQYF. In DNA form, the CDR3 reads TGTGCCAGCAGTCAAGGGTACAGGGTCCACGAGCAGTACTTC.

This clone was recorded once. V is TRBV28 and J is TRBJ2-6; TRBD2 aligns across 9 bases. CDR1 is MDHEN, CDR2 SYDVKM, per germline. This CDR3 is built from 18 residues. Trimming cost V 6 bases and J 1 base; bases outside gene matches: 10. CDR3 nucleotide sequence: TGTGCCAGCAGCCCCGGCGGACTAGCGATTTCTGGGGCCAACGTCCTGACTTTC. As protein: CASSPGGLAISGANVLTF.

V is TRBV12-3 or TRBV12-4 and J is TRBJ1-1; D perhaps matches TRBD1 (6 bases). V was trimmed by 6 bases and J by 5 bases, leaving 10 bases between them. The CDR3 loop spans 12 amino acids. The CDR3 loop reads CASRSRGTEAFF. The CDR3 DNA reads TGTGCCAGCAGGTCCAGGGGTACTGAAGCTTTCTTT.

The chain carries TRBV7-9 and TRBJ2-5; TRBD2 matches 9 bases. The CDR3 contains 15 residues. Trimming removed 5 bases from V and 5 bases from J; junction bases left unmatched: 9. Germline loops: CDR1 SEHNR, CDR2 FQNEAQ (reference sequence). The CDR3 is CASSRGTSSGETQYF. The DNA for the CDR3 is TGTGCCAGCAGCCGAGGGACTAGCTCCGGGGAGACCCAGTACTTC.

The chain employs TRBV19 and TRBJ1-5, with D perhaps TRBD1 (5 bases). The germline V gene encodes CDR1 LNHDA and CDR2 SQIVND (reference sequence). V shed 0 bases and J shed 9 bases, with 9 bases lying between them. The CDR3 sequence is 13 residues long. The CDR3 here is CASSIDSQGPQHF. CDR3 in DNA: TGTGCCAGTAGTATAGACAGTCAGGGGCCCCAGCATTTT.

This chain links TRBV4-1 with TRBJ1-1; no reliable D call. V was cut by 4 bases and J by 0 bases, with 12 bases left in between. From germline, CDR1 is MGHRA and CDR2 YSYEKL. The CDR3 contains 15 residues. The DNA for the CDR3 is TGCGCCAGCAGCCTGCGTGAGGGTTTGAACACTGAAGCTTTCTTT. Its protein is CASSLREGLNTEAFF.